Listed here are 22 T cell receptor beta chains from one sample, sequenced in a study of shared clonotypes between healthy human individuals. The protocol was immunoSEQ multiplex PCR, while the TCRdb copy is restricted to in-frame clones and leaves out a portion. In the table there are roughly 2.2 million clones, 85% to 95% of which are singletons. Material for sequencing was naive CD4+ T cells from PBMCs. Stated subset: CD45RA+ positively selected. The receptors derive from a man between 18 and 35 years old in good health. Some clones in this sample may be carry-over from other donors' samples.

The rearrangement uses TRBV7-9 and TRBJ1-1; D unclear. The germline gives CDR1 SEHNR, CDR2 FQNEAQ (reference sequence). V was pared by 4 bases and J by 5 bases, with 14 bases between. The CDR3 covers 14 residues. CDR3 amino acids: CASSSGRQRTEAFF. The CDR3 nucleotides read TGTGCCAGCAGCTCGGGGAGGCAGAGGACTGAAGCTTTCTTT.

CDR3: CASIAAGGREAFF. CDR3 DNA sequence: TGTGCCAGTATCGCCGCAGGTGGCAGAGAAGCTTTCTTT. The chain joins TRBV19 to TRBJ1-1; D is unresolved. The CDR3 runs 13 residues. With 7 bases removed from V and 8 bases from J, the gap between germline ends came to 17 bases. The germline V gene encodes CDR1 LNHDA and CDR2 SQIVND (reference sequence).

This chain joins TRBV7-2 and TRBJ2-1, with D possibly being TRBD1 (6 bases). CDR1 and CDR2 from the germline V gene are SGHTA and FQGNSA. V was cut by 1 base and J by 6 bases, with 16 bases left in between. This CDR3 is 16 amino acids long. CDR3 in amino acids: CASSLGPTPGANEQFF. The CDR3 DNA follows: TGTGCCAGCAGCTTAGGGCCTACCCCAGGGGCCAATGAGCAGTTCTTC.

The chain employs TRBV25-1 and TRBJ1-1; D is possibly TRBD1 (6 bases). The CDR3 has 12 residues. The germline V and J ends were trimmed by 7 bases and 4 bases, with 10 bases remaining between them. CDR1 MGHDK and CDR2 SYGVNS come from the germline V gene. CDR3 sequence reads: CASKGVSTEAFF. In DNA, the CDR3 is TGTGCCAGCAAGGGGGTGAGCACTGAAGCTTTCTTT.

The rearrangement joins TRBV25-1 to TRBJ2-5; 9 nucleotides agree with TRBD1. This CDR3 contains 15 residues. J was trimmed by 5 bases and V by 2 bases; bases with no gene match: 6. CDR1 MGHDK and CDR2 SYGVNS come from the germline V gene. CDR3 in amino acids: CASSEGTGRAETQYF. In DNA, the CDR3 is TGTGCCAGCAGTGAAGGGACAGGGCGGGCCGAGACCCAGTACTTC. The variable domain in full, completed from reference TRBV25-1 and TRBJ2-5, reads EADIYQTPRYLVIGTGKKITLECSQTMGHDKMYWYQQDPGMELHLIHYSYGVNSTEKGDLSSESTVSRIRTEHFPLTLESARPSHTSQYLCASSEGTGRAETQYFGPGTRLLVL.

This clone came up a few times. The CDR3 loop is CASSAETGLNTEAFF. CDR3 nucleotide sequence: TGTGCCAGCAGCGCCGAGACAGGTTTGAACACTGAAGCTTTCTTT. This chain connects TRBV9 to TRBJ1-1; TRBD1 is a possible D gene (6 bases). CDR3 length: 15 amino acids. Germline V gene sequence: CDR1 SGDLS, CDR2 YYNGEE. Trimming took 3 bases from V and 0 from J, leaving 12 bases between them.

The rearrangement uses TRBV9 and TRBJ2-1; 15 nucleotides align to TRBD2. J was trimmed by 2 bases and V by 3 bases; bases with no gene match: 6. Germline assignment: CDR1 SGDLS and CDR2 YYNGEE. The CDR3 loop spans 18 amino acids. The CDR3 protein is CASSAGLAGGRPYNEQFF. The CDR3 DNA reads TGTGCCAGCAGCGCGGGACTAGCGGGAGGTCGGCCCTACAATGAGCAGTTCTTC.

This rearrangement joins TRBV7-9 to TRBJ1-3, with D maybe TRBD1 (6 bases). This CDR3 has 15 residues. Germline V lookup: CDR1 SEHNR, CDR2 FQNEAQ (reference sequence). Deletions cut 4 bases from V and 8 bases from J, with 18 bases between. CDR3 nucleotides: TGTGCCAGCAGCTCAGGACAGTTGTGGGGTGACACCATATATTTT. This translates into CASSSGQLWGDTIYF.

CDR3 residues: CASSLGLAYEQYF. Written as DNA, the CDR3 is TGTGCCAGCAGCCTGGGACTAGCCTACGAGCAGTACTTC. The V and J genes are TRBV7-9 and TRBJ2-7; TRBD2 aligns across 8 bases. The CDR3 length is 13 residues. V was clipped by 5 bases and J by 2 bases; unmatched bases: 2. CDR1 and CDR2 (germline): SEHNR, FQNEAQ (reference sequence).

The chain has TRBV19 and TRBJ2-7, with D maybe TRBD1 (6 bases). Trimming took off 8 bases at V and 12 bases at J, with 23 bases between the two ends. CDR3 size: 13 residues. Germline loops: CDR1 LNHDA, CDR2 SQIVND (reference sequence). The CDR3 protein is CASSIREQGRLYF. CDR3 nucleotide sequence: TGTGCCAGTTCCATTAGGGAACAGGGTCGGTTGTACTTC.

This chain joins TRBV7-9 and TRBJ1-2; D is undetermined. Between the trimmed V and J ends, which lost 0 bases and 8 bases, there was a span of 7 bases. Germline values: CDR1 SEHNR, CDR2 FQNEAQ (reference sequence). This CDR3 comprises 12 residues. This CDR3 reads CASSLAGEGYTF. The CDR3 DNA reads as TGTGCCAGCAGCTTAGCGGGCGAGGGCTACACCTTC.

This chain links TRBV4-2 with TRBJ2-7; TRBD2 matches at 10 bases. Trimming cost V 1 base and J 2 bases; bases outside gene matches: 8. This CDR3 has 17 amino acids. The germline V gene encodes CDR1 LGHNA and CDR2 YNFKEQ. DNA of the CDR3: TGTGCCAGCAGCCAAGCCGCCGGGACTAGCGATCCCTACGAGCAGTACTTC. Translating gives CASSQAAGTSDPYEQYF.

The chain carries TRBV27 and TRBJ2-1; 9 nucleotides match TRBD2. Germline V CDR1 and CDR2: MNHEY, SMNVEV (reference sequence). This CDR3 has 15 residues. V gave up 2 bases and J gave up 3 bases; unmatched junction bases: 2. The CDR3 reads CASSLRLADYNEQFF. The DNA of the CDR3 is TGTGCCAGCAGTTTAAGACTAGCGGACTACAATGAGCAGTTCTTC.

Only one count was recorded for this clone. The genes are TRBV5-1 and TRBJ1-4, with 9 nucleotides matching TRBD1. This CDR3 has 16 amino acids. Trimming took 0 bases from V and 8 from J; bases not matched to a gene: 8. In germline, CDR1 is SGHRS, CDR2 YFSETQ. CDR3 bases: TGCGCCAGCAGCTTGGGACCGGGACAGGGATACGAAAAACTGTTTTTT. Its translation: CASSLGPGQGYEKLFF.

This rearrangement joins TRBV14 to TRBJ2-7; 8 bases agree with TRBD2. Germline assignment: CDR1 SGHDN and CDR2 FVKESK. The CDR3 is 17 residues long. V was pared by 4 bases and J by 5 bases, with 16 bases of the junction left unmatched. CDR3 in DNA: TGTGCCAGCAGCCGACGTAGTGGATTGGCGGGAGGTGACGAGCAGTACTTC. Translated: CASSRRSGLAGGDEQYF. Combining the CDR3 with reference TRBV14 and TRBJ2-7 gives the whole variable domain EAGVTQFPSHSVIEKGQTVTLRCDPISGHDNLYWYRRVMGKEIKFLLHFVKESKQDESGMPNNRFLAERTGGTYSTLKVQPAELEDSGVYFCASSRRSGLAGGDEQYFGPGTRLTVT.

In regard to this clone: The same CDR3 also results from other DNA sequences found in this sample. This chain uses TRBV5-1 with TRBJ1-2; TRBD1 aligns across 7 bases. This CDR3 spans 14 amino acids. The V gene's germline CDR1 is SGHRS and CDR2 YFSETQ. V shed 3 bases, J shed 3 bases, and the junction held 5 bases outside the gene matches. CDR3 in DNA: TGCGCCAGCAGCTATGACAGGGCCGACTATGGCTACACCTTC. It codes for CASSYDRADYGYTF.

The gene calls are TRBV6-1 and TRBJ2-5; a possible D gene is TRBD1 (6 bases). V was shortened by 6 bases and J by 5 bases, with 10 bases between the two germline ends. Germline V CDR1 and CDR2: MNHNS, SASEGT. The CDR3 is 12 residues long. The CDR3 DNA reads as TGTGCCAGCAGCAGGACAGTCGAGACCCAGTACTTC. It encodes CASSRTVETQYF.

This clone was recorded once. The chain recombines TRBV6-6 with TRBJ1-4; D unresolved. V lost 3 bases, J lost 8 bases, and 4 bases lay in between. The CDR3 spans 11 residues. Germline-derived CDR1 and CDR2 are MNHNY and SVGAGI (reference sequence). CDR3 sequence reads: CASSYIEKLFF. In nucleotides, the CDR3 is TGTGCCAGCAGTTATATCGAAAAACTGTTTTTT.

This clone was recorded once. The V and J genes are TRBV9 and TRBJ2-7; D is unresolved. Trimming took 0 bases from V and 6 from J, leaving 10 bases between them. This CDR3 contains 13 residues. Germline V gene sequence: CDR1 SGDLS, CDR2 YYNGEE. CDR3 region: CASSVEAFREQYF. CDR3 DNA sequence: TGTGCCAGCAGCGTAGAGGCATTTCGCGAGCAGTACTTC.

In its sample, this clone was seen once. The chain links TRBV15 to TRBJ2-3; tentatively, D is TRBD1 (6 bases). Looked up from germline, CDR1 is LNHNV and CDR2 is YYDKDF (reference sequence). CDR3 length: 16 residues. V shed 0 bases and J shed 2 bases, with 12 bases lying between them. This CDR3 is CATSREGGPYTDTQYF. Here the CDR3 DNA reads TGTGCCACCAGCAGAGAAGGGGGTCCGTACACAGATACGCAGTATTTT.

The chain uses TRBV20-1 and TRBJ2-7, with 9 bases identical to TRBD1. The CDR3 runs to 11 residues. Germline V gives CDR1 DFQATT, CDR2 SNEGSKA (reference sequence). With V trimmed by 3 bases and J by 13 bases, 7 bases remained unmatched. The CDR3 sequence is CSASSGTGIYF. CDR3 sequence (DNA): TGCAGTGCTAGTTCCGGGACAGGGATATACTTC.

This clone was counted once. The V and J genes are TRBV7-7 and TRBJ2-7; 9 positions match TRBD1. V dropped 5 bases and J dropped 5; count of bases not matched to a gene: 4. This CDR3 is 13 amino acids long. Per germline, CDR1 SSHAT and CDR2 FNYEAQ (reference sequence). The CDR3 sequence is CASSTGQGNEQYF. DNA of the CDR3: TGTGCCAGCAGCACGGGACAGGGCAACGAGCAGTACTTC.